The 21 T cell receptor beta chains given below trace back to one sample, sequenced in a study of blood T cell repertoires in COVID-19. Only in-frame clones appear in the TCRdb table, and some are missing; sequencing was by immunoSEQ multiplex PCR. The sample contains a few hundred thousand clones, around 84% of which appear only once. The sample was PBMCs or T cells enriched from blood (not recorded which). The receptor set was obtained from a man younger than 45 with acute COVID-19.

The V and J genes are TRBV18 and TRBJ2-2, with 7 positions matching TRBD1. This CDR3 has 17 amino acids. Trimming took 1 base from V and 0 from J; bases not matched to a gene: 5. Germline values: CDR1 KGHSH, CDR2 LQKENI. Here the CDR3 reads CASSPQGGGSNTGELFF. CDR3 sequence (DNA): TGTGCCAGCTCACCACAAGGGGGCGGTTCGAACACCGGGGAGCTGTTTTTT.

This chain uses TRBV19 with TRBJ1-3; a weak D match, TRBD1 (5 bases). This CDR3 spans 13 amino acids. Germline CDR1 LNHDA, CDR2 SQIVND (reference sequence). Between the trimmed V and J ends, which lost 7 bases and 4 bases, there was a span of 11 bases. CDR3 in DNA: TGTGCCAGTACAGGGCTTACGGGAAACACCATATATTTT. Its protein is CASTGLTGNTIYF.

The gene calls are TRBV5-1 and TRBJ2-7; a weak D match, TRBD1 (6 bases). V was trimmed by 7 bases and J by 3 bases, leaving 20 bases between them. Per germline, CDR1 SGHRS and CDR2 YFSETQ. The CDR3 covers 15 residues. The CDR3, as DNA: TGCGCCAGCGGCCCAAAAACGGGACACCGCTACGAGCAGTACGTC. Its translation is CASGPKTGHRYEQYV.

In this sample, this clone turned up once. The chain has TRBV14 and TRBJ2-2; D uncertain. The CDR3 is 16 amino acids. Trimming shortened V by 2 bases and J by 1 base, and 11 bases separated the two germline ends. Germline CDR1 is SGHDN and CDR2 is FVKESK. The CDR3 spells CASSQQFSGNTGELFF. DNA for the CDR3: TGTGCCAGCAGCCAACAGTTCTCGGGGAACACCGGGGAGCTGTTTTTT.

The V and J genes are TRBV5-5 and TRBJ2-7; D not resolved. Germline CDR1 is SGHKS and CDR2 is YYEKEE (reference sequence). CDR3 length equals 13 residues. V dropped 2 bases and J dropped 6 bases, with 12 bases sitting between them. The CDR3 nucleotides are TGTGCCAGCAGCTTAGCACCGGGTGGCGAGCAGTACGTC. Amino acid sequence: CASSLAPGGEQYV.

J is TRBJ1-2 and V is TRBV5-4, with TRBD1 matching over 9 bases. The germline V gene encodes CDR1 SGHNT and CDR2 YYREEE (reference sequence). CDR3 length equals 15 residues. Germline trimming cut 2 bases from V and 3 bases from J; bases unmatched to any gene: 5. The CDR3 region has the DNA TGTGCCAGCAGCTTTGTGGGACAGGGTGACTATGGCTACACCTTC. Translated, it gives CASSFVGQGDYGYTF.

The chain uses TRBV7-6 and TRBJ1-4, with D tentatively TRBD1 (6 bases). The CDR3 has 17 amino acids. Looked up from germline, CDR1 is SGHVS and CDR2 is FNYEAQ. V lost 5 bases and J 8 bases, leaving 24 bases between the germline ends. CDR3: CASSLGGAFSLGEKLFF. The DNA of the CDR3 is TGTGCCAGCAGCCTCGGGGGGGCCTTTTCCCTGGGGGAAAAACTGTTTTTT.

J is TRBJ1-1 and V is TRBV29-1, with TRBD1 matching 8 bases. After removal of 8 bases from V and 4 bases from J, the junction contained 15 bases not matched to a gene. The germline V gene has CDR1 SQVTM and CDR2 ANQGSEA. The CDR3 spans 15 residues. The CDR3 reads CSFTTQGGRSTEAFF. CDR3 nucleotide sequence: TGCAGCTTTACTACACAGGGGGGAAGAAGCACTGAAGCTTTCTTT.

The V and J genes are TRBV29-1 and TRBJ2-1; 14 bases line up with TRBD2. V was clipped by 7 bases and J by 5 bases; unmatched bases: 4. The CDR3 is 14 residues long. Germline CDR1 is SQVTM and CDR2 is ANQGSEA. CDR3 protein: CSALTSGRDNEQFF. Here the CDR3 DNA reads TGCAGCGCGCTGACTAGCGGGAGGGACAATGAGCAGTTCTTC.

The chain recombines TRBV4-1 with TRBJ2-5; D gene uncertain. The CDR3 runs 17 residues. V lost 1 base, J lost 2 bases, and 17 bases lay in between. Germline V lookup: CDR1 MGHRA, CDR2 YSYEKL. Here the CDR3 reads CASSQGEFRSEQETQYF. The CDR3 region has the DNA TGCGCCAGCAGCCAAGGCGAGTTTAGATCCGAGCAAGAGACCCAGTACTTC.

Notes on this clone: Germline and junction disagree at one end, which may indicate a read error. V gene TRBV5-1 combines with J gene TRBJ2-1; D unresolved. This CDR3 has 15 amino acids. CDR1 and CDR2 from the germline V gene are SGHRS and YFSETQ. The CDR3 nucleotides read TGTGCCAGCAGTACAACGGGTACATCCTACAATGAGCAGTTCTTC. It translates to CASSTTGTSYNEQFF.

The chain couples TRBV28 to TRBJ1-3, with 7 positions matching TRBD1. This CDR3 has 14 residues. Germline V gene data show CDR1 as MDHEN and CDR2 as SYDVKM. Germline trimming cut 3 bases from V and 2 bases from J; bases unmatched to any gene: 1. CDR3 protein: CASSLQGAGNTIYF. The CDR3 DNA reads TGTGCCAGCAGTTTGCAGGGGGCTGGAAACACCATATATTTT.

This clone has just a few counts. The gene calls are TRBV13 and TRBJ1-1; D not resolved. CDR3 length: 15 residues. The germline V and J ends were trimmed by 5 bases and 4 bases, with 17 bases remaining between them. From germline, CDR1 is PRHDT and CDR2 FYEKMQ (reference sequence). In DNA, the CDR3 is TGTGCCAGCAGCCTGGGGAGAGTGCGGGGCACTGAAGCTTTCTTT. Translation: CASSLGRVRGTEAFF.

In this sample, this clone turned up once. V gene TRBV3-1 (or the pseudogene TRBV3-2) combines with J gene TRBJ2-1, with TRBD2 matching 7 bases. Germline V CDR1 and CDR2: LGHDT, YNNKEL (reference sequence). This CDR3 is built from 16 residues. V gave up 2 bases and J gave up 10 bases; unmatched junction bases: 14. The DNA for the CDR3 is TGTGCCAGCAGCCAACGGGGGAGGGCCTTTGGAGGAGAGCAGTTCTTC. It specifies CASSQRGRAFGGEQFF.

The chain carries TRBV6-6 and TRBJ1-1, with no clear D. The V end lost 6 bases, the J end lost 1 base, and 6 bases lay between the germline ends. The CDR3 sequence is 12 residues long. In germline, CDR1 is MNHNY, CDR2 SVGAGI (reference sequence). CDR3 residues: CASSLWNTEAFF. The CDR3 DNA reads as TGTGCCAGCAGCTTATGGAACACTGAAGCTTTCTTT.

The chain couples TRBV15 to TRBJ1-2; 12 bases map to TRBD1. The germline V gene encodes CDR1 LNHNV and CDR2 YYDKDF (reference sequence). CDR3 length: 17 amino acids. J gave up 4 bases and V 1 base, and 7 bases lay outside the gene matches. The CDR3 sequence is CATSRGTGTGGSYGYTF. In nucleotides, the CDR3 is TGTGCCACCAGCAGAGGAACCGGGACAGGGGGCAGCTATGGCTACACCTTC.

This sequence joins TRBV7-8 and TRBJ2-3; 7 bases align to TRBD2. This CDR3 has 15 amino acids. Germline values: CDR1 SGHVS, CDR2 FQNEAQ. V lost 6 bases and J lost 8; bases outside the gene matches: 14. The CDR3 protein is CASSFDRWGGSTQYF. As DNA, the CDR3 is TGTGCCAGCAGTTTCGATCGGTGGGGGGGGAGTACGCAGTATTTT. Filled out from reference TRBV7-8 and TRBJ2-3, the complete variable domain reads GAGVSQSPRYKVAKRGQDVALRCDPISGHVSLFWYQQALGQGPEFLTYFQNEAQLDKSGLPSDRFFAERPEGSVSTLKIQRTQQEDSAVYLCASSFDRWGGSTQYFGPGTRLTVL.

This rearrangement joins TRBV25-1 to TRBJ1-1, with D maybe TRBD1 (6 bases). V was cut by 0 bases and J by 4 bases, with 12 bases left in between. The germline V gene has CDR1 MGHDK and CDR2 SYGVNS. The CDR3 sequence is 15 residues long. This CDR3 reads CASSEYQGRLTEAFF. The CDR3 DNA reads TGTGCCAGCAGTGAATATCAGGGGCGGCTCACTGAAGCTTTCTTT.

CDR3 bases: TGTGCCAGCCTACTTGGGACACCTTTAAATCAGCCCCAGCATTTT. Protein product: CASLLGTPLNQPQHF. The J gene is TRBJ1-5, the V gene TRBV28, with D tentatively TRBD1 (6 bases). The CDR3 loop spans 15 amino acids. CDR1 and CDR2 (germline): MDHEN, SYDVKM. V was cut by 8 bases and J by 4 bases, with 18 bases left in between.

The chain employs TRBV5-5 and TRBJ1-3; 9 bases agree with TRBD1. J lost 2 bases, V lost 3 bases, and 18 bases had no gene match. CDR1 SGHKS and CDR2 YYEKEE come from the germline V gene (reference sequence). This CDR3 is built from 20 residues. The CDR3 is CASSWRTPGQGSAAGNTIYF. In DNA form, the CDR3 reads TGTGCCAGCAGCTGGAGGACTCCGGGACAGGGATCGGCGGCTGGAAACACCATATATTTT.

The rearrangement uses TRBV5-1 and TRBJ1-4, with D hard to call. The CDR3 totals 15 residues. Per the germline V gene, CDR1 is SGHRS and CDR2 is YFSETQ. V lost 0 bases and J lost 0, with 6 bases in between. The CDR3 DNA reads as TGCGCCAGCAGCTTGGCCCCTGCAACTAATGAAAAACTGTTTTTT. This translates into CASSLAPATNEKLFF.